These 32 T cell receptor beta chains originate from one sample sequenced in a study of monozygotic twins with inflammatory bowel disease. With the 5' RACE reads reprocessed, TCRdb shows one record per CDR3 protein and no DNA. In total, the table holds 310,000 or so distinct CDR3 sequences. Sequencing input: blood. All receptors derive from a human donor with ulcerative colitis or Crohn's disease, or a healthy co-twin of an affected twin (not recorded which).

The chain couples TRBV5-1 to TRBJ2-2; TCRdb names TRBD1, which stays unverified in the absence of DNA. The V gene's germline CDR1 is SGHRS and CDR2 YFSETQ. The CDR3 contains 16 residues. The chain's CDR3 is CASSLGDRDFTGELFF.

The gene calls are TRBV6-5 and TRBJ1-2; the D gene TCRdb calls, TRBD1, cannot be checked with no DNA. The CDR3 spans 12 residues. The germline gives CDR1 MNHEY, CDR2 SVGAGI. CDR3: CASSTGPNGYTF.

V gene TRBV7-3 combines with J gene TRBJ2-2; the TCRdb D gene call, TRBD1, has no DNA to confirm it. Per the germline V gene, CDR1 is SGHTA and CDR2 is FQGTGA. The CDR3 is 17 amino acids. The CDR3 reads CASSLRQGGANTGKLFF.

This chain's CDR3 is CSAKADREYQPQHF. V is TRBV20-1 and J is TRBJ1-5; the D call of TRBD1 rests on TCRdb alone, since no DNA is present to check it. Germline CDR1 is DFQATT and CDR2 is SNEGSKA (reference sequence). The CDR3 consists of 14 residues.

The chain recombines TRBV9 with TRBJ1-1; TCRdb indicates TRBD1, and absent DNA this call remains unverified. CDR1 is SGDLS and CDR2 is YYNGEE in the germline V gene. The CDR3 runs to 14 residues. The CDR3 region is CASSHRVLNTEAFF.

The CDR3 sequence is CASSYLPPGVNYGYTF. The chain combines TRBV12-3 or TRBV12-4 with TRBJ1-2; TCRdb calls TRBD1, which cannot be checked without DNA. The CDR3 length is 16 residues.

V gene TRBV6-1 combines with J gene TRBJ1-5. The V gene's germline CDR1 is MNHNS and CDR2 SASEGT. There are 13 residues in the CDR3. The CDR3 sequence: CASSVMGTGPQHF.

This chain joins TRBV12-3 or TRBV12-4 and TRBJ2-3. This CDR3 is built from 15 residues. The CDR3 spells CASSLKQINTDTQYF.

The genes are TRBV5-1 and TRBJ2-6. The CDR3 sequence is 15 residues long. Germline CDR1 is SGHRS and CDR2 is YFSETQ. The CDR3 loop is CASSPVFSGANVLTF.

This chain uses TRBV5-1 with TRBJ1-3. Germline V lookup: CDR1 SGHRS, CDR2 YFSETQ. The length of the CDR3 is 15 residues. CDR3 region: CASSPFGQNGNTIYF.

The chain recombines TRBV7-2 with TRBJ2-7. This CDR3 has 12 amino acids. The germline V gene encodes CDR1 SGHTA and CDR2 FQGNSA. CDR3 sequence reads: CASSFERYEQYF.

V gene TRBV6-1 combines with J gene TRBJ2-3; TCRdb's D call of TRBD1 is untestable without DNA. CDR1 is MNHNS, CDR2 SASEGT, per germline. The CDR3 extends over 15 amino acids. CDR3 amino acids: CASRTGGRLTDTQYF.

J is TRBJ2-1 and V is TRBV20-1; TCRdb's D call of TRBD2 is untestable without DNA. Per germline, CDR1 DFQATT and CDR2 SNEGSKA (reference sequence). CDR3 length: 15 residues. The chain's CDR3 is CSASSSGGDSNEQFF.

The J gene is TRBJ2-2, the V gene TRBV5-1; TCRdb gives TRBD2 as the D gene, but with no DNA this cannot be confirmed. The CDR3 runs 18 residues. Germline V gives CDR1 SGHRS, CDR2 YFSETQ. CDR3 sequence reads: CASVQGSLAGAGTGELFF.

The rearrangement links TRBV20-1 to TRBJ1-2; TCRdb gives TRBD1 as the D gene, but with no DNA this cannot be confirmed. This CDR3 is built from 15 residues. Germline lookup yields CDR1 DFQATT and CDR2 SNEGSKA (reference sequence). The CDR3 protein is CSAPKPGQTYYGYTF.

The chain recombines TRBV28 with TRBJ1-4. Germline lookup yields CDR1 MDHEN and CDR2 SYDVKM. The CDR3 is 15 residues long. The CDR3 is CVSSSAIIIREKLFF.

The chain couples TRBV5-1 to TRBJ2-3. There are 14 residues in the CDR3. The germline V gene encodes CDR1 SGHRS and CDR2 YFSETQ. The CDR3 spells CASSSDRVPDTQYF.

The chain has TRBV20-1 and TRBJ1-2; the D gene TCRdb calls, TRBD1, cannot be checked with no DNA. The length of the CDR3 is 13 residues. Germline V gene lookup returns CDR1 DFQATT and CDR2 SNEGSKA (reference sequence). The CDR3 loop is CSASPGPNYGYTF.

This sequence joins TRBV5-1 and TRBJ2-7; TCRdb calls TRBD1, which cannot be checked without DNA. Germline assignment: CDR1 SGHRS and CDR2 YFSETQ. The CDR3 sequence is 16 residues long. The CDR3 loop reads CASSLGTGATTYEQYF.

V is TRBV7-2 and J is TRBJ2-2. CDR3 length: 16 amino acids. The germline V gene has CDR1 SGHTA and CDR2 FQGNSA. CDR3 sequence: CASSQAAASLTGELFF.

This chain uses TRBV10-3 with TRBJ2-1. CDR3 length: 13 amino acids. Germline CDR1 and CDR2: ENHRY and SYGVKD. The chain's CDR3 is CAISPGGDNEQFF.

The J gene is TRBJ2-3, the V gene TRBV4-3; TCRdb proposes TRBD2, but this gene call is untestable without DNA. From germline, CDR1 is LGHNA and CDR2 YSLEER. This CDR3 contains 16 residues. CDR3 sequence: CASSQDGRGPTDTQYF.

The chain links TRBV12-3 or TRBV12-4 to TRBJ2-6; no DNA is available, so the TRBD1 call from TCRdb remains unchecked. The CDR3 totals 15 residues. CDR3 region: CASSKTGEGANVLTF.

The chain recombines TRBV5-1 with TRBJ1-1. CDR3 size: 11 residues. The V gene's germline CDR1 is SGHRS and CDR2 YFSETQ. The CDR3 loop reads CASSLEGKAFF.

This chain joins TRBV12-3 or TRBV12-4 and TRBJ1-1. This CDR3 is 14 amino acids long. CDR3 amino acids: CASSLWLGNTEAFF.

The gene calls are TRBV12-3 or TRBV12-4 and TRBJ2-2; absent DNA, TCRdb's TRBD1 call cannot be checked. This CDR3 region has 14 residues. CDR3 sequence: CATGDPFNTGELFF.

This chain links TRBV5-1 with TRBJ1-2; TCRdb designates TRBD1, a call that cannot be tested without DNA. In germline, CDR1 is SGHRS, CDR2 YFSETQ. CDR3 length: 15 residues. This CDR3 is CASSDGTPTIHGYTF.

This rearrangement joins TRBV4-3 to TRBJ1-2; the TCRdb D gene call, TRBD1, has no DNA to confirm it. The CDR3 has 13 residues. Germline V CDR1 and CDR2: LGHNA, YSLEER. The CDR3 reads CASSQGGQYGYTF.

The V call is TRBV12-3 or TRBV12-4, the J call TRBJ1-5. The CDR3 totals 12 residues. The CDR3 is CASTLGAWPQHF.

This rearrangement joins TRBV2 to TRBJ1-2; with no DNA, the TCRdb D assignment of TRBD1 cannot be verified. CDR1 SNHLY and CDR2 FYNNEI come from the germline V gene. This CDR3 has 18 residues. The CDR3 is CASSGGNWGQKGSYGYTF.

The genes are TRBV4-1 and TRBJ2-2; TCRdb's D call, TRBD1, is unchecked because there is no DNA. Germline V gene lookup returns CDR1 MGHRA and CDR2 YSYEKL. This CDR3 comprises 16 residues. The CDR3 reads CASSLSQRGGTGELFF.

J is TRBJ2-6 and V is TRBV6-1; the TCRdb D gene call, TRBD1, has no DNA to confirm it. The CDR3 covers 17 residues. The germline V gene has CDR1 MNHNS and CDR2 SASEGT. The chain's CDR3 is CASRSNRGIGGANVLTF.